A selection of T cell receptor beta chains follows, all from one sample in a study of beta chain features in type 1 diabetes. TCRdb keeps only in-frame clones here, not all; method: immunoSEQ multiplex PCR. The data hold under 250,000 clones, with roughly an eighth observed a single time. Sample: naive CD4+ T cells from blood. These receptors came from a woman aged 40-49 years in good health. CDR3s include the opening cysteine and the closing phenylalanine or tryptophan. A D gene is named only where the DNA matches it firmly. The size of a clone is reported for some rows only, either as once, few or many, or as a class for expanded clones.

CDR3 protein: CASSPQAGNYGYTF
CDR3 DNA: TGTGCCAGTAGTCCACAGGCCGGAAACTATGGCTACACCTTC
clone size: NA
J gene: TRBJ1-2
CDR3 length: 14
V gene: TRBV19
D gene: NA

CDR3 protein: CSVRLARSGGELFF
CDR3 DNA: TGCAGCGTCAGACTAGCCCGGTCGGGAGGGGAGCTGTTTTTT
clone size: NA
J gene: TRBJ2-2
CDR3 length: 14
V gene: TRBV29-1
D gene: TRBD2

CDR3 protein: CSVAFRGTGELFF
CDR3 DNA: TGCAGCGTTGCTTTCAGGGGTACCGGGGAGCTGTTTTTT
clone size: few
J gene: TRBJ2-2
CDR3 length: 13
V gene: TRBV29-1
D gene: NA

CDR3 protein: CASSPTQLGGSYEQYF
CDR3 DNA: TGCGCCAGCAGCCCCACGCAGTTAGGGGGATCCTACGAGCAGTACTTC
clone size: NA
J gene: TRBJ2-7
CDR3 length: 16
V gene: TRBV4-3
D gene: NA

CDR3 protein: CASRNDRLSNTGELFF
CDR3 DNA: TGTGCCAGTAGGAACGACAGGTTATCGAACACCGGGGAGCTGTTTTTT
clone size: NA
J gene: TRBJ2-2
CDR3 length: 16
V gene: TRBV19
D gene: NA

CDR3 protein: CASSYARGTFYEQYF
CDR3 DNA: TGTGCCAGCAGTTACGCTAGGGGTACATTCTACGAGCAGTACTTC
clone size: few
J gene: TRBJ2-7
CDR3 length: 15
V gene: TRBV6-5
D gene: NA

CDR3 protein: CASSVSAGKVGEQYF
CDR3 DNA: TGTGCCAGCAGTGTCTCGGCAGGGAAAGTGGGTGAGCAGTACTTC
clone size: few
J gene: TRBJ2-7
CDR3 length: 15
V gene: TRBV6-6
D gene: NA

CDR3 protein: CASSFDRDGAFF
CDR3 DNA: TGTGCCAGCAGCTTTGACAGGGATGGAGCTTTCTTT
clone size: few
J gene: TRBJ1-1
CDR3 length: 12
V gene: TRBV7-2
D gene: TRBD1

CDR3 protein: CASSSGQGAYEQYF
CDR3 DNA: TGTGCCAGCAGCTCCGGACAGGGGGCGTACGAGCAGTACTTC
clone size: few
J gene: TRBJ2-7
CDR3 length: 14
V gene: TRBV28
D gene: TRBD1

CDR3 protein: CASSTGQGGETQYF
CDR3 DNA: TGCGCCAGCAGCACCGGACAGGGAGGAGAGACCCAGTACTTC
clone size: NA
J gene: TRBJ2-5
CDR3 length: 14
V gene: TRBV5-1
D gene: TRBD1

CDR3 protein: CASSGLAGVPETQYF
CDR3 DNA: TGTGCCAGCAGCGGTCTAGCGGGGGTGCCAGAGACCCAGTACTTC
clone size: NA
J gene: TRBJ2-5
CDR3 length: 15
V gene: TRBV9
D gene: TRBD2

CDR3 protein: CAWRTGFWNSPLHF
CDR3 DNA: TGTGCCTGGAGGACAGGGTTTTGGAATTCACCCCTCCACTTT
clone size: NA
J gene: TRBJ1-6
CDR3 length: 14
V gene: TRBV30
D gene: TRBD1

CDR3 protein: CSVAGSHEKLFF
CDR3 DNA: TGCAGCGTTGCCGGGAGTCATGAAAAACTGTTTTTT
clone size: NA
J gene: TRBJ1-4
CDR3 length: 12
V gene: TRBV29-1
D gene: NA

CDR3 protein: CASIPAPSGTSGENTGELFF
CDR3 DNA: TGTGCCAGCATTCCCGCCCCCTCAGGGACTAGCGGGGAAAACACCGGGGAGCTGTTTTTT
clone size: few
J gene: TRBJ2-2
CDR3 length: 20
V gene: TRBV13
D gene: TRBD2

CDR3 protein: CASGLGGDNQPQHF
CDR3 DNA: TGTGCTAGTGGTCTCGGAGGGGATAATCAGCCCCAGCATTTT
clone size: NA
J gene: TRBJ1-5
CDR3 length: 14
V gene: TRBV12-5
D gene: NA

CDR3 protein: CASSSGQGRPDTQYF
CDR3 DNA: TGTGCCAGCAGCTCCGGACAGGGGAGGCCAGATACGCAGTATTTT
clone size: few
J gene: TRBJ2-3
CDR3 length: 15
V gene: TRBV11-2
D gene: TRBD1

CDR3 protein: CASRDRGGIYEQYF
CDR3 DNA: TGTGCCAGCAGGGACCGGGGGGGAATCTACGAGCAGTACTTC
clone size: NA
J gene: TRBJ2-7
CDR3 length: 14
V gene: TRBV6-5
D gene: TRBD2

CDR3 protein: CASSLGAGQSTDTQYF
CDR3 DNA: TGCGCCAGCAGCTTGGGCGCGGGACAGAGCACAGATACGCAGTATTTT
clone size: few
J gene: TRBJ2-3
CDR3 length: 16
V gene: TRBV5-1
D gene: NA

CDR3 protein: CASSLPSLGRPEGYNEQFF
CDR3 DNA: TGTGCCAGCAGCTTACCCTCCTTGGGGAGGCCGGAAGGCTACAATGAGCAGTTCTTC
clone size: few
J gene: TRBJ2-1
CDR3 length: 19
V gene: TRBV7-9
D gene: NA

CDR3 protein: CASSLEEQGVTEAFF
CDR3 DNA: TGCGCCAGCAGCTTGGAAGAACAGGGTGTCACTGAAGCTTTCTTT
clone size: few
J gene: TRBJ1-1
CDR3 length: 15
V gene: TRBV5-1
D gene: NA

CDR3 protein: CASRGQGEGELFF
CDR3 DNA: TGTGCCAGCAGGGGGCAGGGGGAGGGGGAGCTGTTTTTT
clone size: few
J gene: TRBJ2-2
CDR3 length: 13
V gene: TRBV27
D gene: TRBD1